The clone carrying this T cell receptor (beta chain) has a handful of counts. The target antigen is unknown. Semi-nested PCR with Nested Universal Primer A followed constant-region reverse priming of full-length variable regions. MiXCR, applied by TCRdb to the 5' RACE reads, yields one record per CDR3 protein. The sample includes roughly 64,000 distinct CDR3 sequences, approximately 22% of them seen just once. Study findings and constraints: Larger-cohort validation covered only one TCR beta V-J rearrangement. Tumor memory CD4+ T cell TCR gene usage was found to cluster with blood and lymph node memory CD4+ cells and with lymph node naive CD4+ cells.

This CDR3 spans 15 amino acids. Trimming removed 5 bases from V and 7 bases from J, with 20 bases in between. CDR1 and CDR2 (germline): SEHNR, FQNEAQ (reference sequence). V and J are TRBV7-9 and TRBJ1-2; D possibly corresponds to TRBD1 (6 bases). Input material: memory CD4+ T cells sorted from a lymph node. The subset is: memory CD4+ T cells, CD4+CD45RO+CD25-. The receptor was isolated from a female donor with breast cancer. CDR3 DNA: TGTGCCAGCAGCCAGGCAGTGGCACTCAGGGGTGGCTACACCTTC. It codes for CASSQAVALRGGYTF.